A selection of T cell receptor beta chains follows, all from one sample in a study of blood T cells in healthy people across ages. Using its own MiXCR run on the 5' RACE reads, TCRdb lists one record per CDR3 protein. The sample includes nearly 800,000 distinct CDR3 sequences, roughly 25% of them seen just once. This sample was also put to use in a study of T cells of mothers and their children.

The sequenced sample consisted of blood. Every receptor here comes from a boy younger than 18 in good health. The CDR3 runs from the conserved cysteine through the conserved F or W. A D gene is named only where the DNA matches it firmly. Clone size is stated in some rows and not others, as once, few, many or a class when expanded.

abundance: few; d_gene: TRBD2; v_gene: TRBV5-1; j_gene: TRBJ2-5; CDR3aa: CASSQGLGQETQYF; CDR3nt: TGCGCCAGCAGCCAGGGACTAGGCCAAGAGACCCAGTACTTC
abundance: few; d_gene: TRBD1; v_gene: TRBV24-1; j_gene: TRBJ2-7; CDR3aa: CATKSGTGDYEQYF; CDR3nt: TGTGCCACCAAGTCTGGGACAGGGGACTACGAGCAGTACTTC
abundance: few; d_gene: NA; v_gene: TRBV6-6; j_gene: TRBJ2-4; CDR3aa: CASSDFGGPKNIQYF; CDR3nt: TGTGCCAGCAGTGACTTCGGGGGCCCCAAAAACATTCAGTACTTC
abundance: few; d_gene: NA; v_gene: TRBV29-1; j_gene: TRBJ2-7; CDR3aa: CSVARQATSYEQYF; CDR3nt: TGCAGCGTTGCACGGCAGGCGACGTCCTACGAGCAGTACTTC
abundance: NA; d_gene: NA; v_gene: TRBV9; j_gene: TRBJ2-2; CDR3aa: CAGSARGDGELFF; CDR3nt: TGTGCCGGCAGCGCCAGGGGAGATGGGGAGCTGTTTTTT
abundance: few; d_gene: NA; v_gene: TRBV7-2; j_gene: TRBJ2-3; CDR3aa: CASSSQRVTDTQYF; CDR3nt: TGTGCCAGCAGCTCCCAGCGGGTCACAGATACGCAGTATTTT
abundance: few; d_gene: TRBD1; v_gene: TRBV10-3; j_gene: TRBJ2-5; CDR3aa: CAISDRGQETQYF; CDR3nt: TGTGCCATCAGTGACAGGGGGCAGGAGACCCAGTACTTC
abundance: few; d_gene: NA; v_gene: TRBV4-2; j_gene: TRBJ2-7; CDR3aa: CASSQEWGGNAYEQYF; CDR3nt: TGTGCCAGCAGCCAAGAGTGGGGCGGGAACGCCTACGAGCAGTACTTC
abundance: few; d_gene: TRBD1; v_gene: TRBV6-5; j_gene: TRBJ1-6; CDR3aa: CASSYSLQGAGDSPLHF; CDR3nt: TGTGCCAGCAGTTACTCGTTACAGGGGGCTGGGGATTCACCCCTCCACTTT
abundance: NA; d_gene: NA; v_gene: TRBV18; j_gene: TRBJ2-5; CDR3aa: CASSPPLIQETQYF; CDR3nt: TGTGCCAGCTCACCACCTCTCATTCAAGAGACCCAGTACTTC
abundance: NA; d_gene: NA; v_gene: TRBV6-1; j_gene: TRBJ2-6; CDR3aa: CASSDQVAGANVLTF; CDR3nt: TGTGCCAGCAGTGATCAGGTGGCTGGGGCCAACGTCCTGACTTTC
abundance: few; d_gene: NA; v_gene: TRBV10-3; j_gene: TRBJ2-7; CDR3aa: CAIMGLKYEQYF; CDR3nt: TGTGCCATCATGGGTCTTAAGTACGAGCAGTACTTC
abundance: NA; d_gene: NA; v_gene: TRBV19; j_gene: TRBJ1-1; CDR3aa: CASSMGYTEAFF; CDR3nt: TGTGCCAGTAGTATGGGATACACTGAAGCTTTCTTT
abundance: NA; d_gene: NA; v_gene: TRBV13; j_gene: TRBJ1-4; CDR3aa: CASSFDSTKLFF; CDR3nt: TGTGCCAGCAGTTTTGACAGCACGAAACTGTTTTTT
abundance: NA; d_gene: NA; v_gene: TRBV5-5; j_gene: TRBJ1-2; CDR3aa: CASSPGSNYGYTF; CDR3nt: TGTGCCAGCAGTCCAGGGTCTAACTATGGCTACACCTTC
abundance: NA; d_gene: NA; v_gene: TRBV7-9; j_gene: TRBJ2-2; CDR3aa: CASSLMGSGELFF; CDR3nt: TGTGCCAGCAGTCTTATGGGGAGCGGGGAGCTGTTTTTT
abundance: few; d_gene: TRBD2; v_gene: TRBV7-2; j_gene: TRBJ2-5; CDR3aa: CASSTGPGLAEETQYF; CDR3nt: TGTGCCAGCAGCACTGGGCCGGGACTAGCGGAAGAGACCCAGTACTTC